This T cell receptor (beta chain) was sequenced during a study of vaccination effects on CD4 cells after COVID-19. Study results and limitations: Small numbers of convalescent patients limited the study. It also lacked early post-infection timepoints.

Germline lookup yields CDR1 SNHLY and CDR2 FYNNEI. The CDR3 runs to 16 residues. Trimming cost V 4 bases and J 1 base, with 11 bases left between them. Under the ViraFEST assay, PBMC were stimulated with viral peptide pools so that antigen-specific CD4+ T cells expanded. Sequencing was performed afterwards. When less than 13 days of culture had elapsed, CD4+ T cells were isolated. It was on days 3 and 7 that half the medium was replaced with IL-2 medium. Libraries were prepared by immunoSEQ multiplex PCR; TCRdb keeps only in-frame clonotypes and omits some of them. The sample records just over 30,000 clones, approximately 68% being singletons. With respect to this clone: What it binds is unknown.

Sequenced here: CD4+ T cells from PBMCs cultured with HCoV-229E spike peptides, sampled before COVID-19 vaccination. The chain recombines TRBV2 with TRBJ2-6; TRBD2 might be the D (5 bases). The clonotype comes from a human donor who received a COVID-19 vaccine. The CDR3 protein is CASSVGLQSGANVLTF. CDR3 coding DNA: TGTGCCAGCAGTGTAGGACTCCAATCTGGGGCCAACGTCCTGACTTTC.